This TCR beta chain was sequenced in a study of CD8 T cells in ankylosing spondylitis. Study-wide results and caveats: Relatively scarce in peripheral blood, disease-linked clones were CD8+. Blood from ankylosing spondylitis patients appeared to carry a characteristic roughly 8-variant TCR beta motif.

The CDR3 extends over 12 amino acids. Germline-derived CDR1 and CDR2 are SQVTM and ANQGSEA. V lost 3 bases and J lost 1, with 4 bases in between. Quantitative 5'-RACE with molecular barcodes produced the TCR beta libraries. MiXCR was run by TCRdb on the 5' RACE reads, yielding one entry per CDR3 protein. In the table there are 330,000 or so distinct CDR3 sequences, roughly 8% of which are singletons. Points on this clonotype: Its antigen is unidentified.

The receptor's source is a male donor with ankylosing spondylitis. Sequences were obtained from blood, either unsorted or a sorted T cell fraction (not recorded which). The chain carries TRBV29-1 and TRBJ2-1; unclear D gene. CDR3 DNA sequence: TGCAGCGTTGACCAGTCCTACAATGAGCAGTTCTTC. The encoded protein is CSVDQSYNEQFF.